The rows below give T cell receptor beta chains drawn from one sample of a study of persistence of HIV-infected CD4 T cells. Using immunoSEQ multiplex PCR, the repertoire was profiled, and TCRdb retains in-frame clones only, with some absent. The table shows about 20,000 clones, with 65% occurring only once. These receptors' antigens are unknown. Sequences were derived from CD4+ T cells sorted from PBMCs after approximately 18-hour stimulation, sampled from a patient who received antiretroviral therapy. The receptors come from an adult woman with HIV who was CMV-seropositive. CDR3s include the opening cysteine and the closing phenylalanine or tryptophan. A D gene is named only where the DNA matches it firmly. The size of a clone is reported for some rows only, either as once, few or many, or as a class for expanded clones.

>.|TRBV6-5|.|TRBJ1-2
TGTGCCAGCAACCGAGGCACAGGTCAAGGCTACACCTTC
CASNRGTGQGYTF
>.|TRBV3-1/TRBV3-2|.|TRBJ1-4
TGTGCCAGCAGCCACTTTATAGGCAGTCTACACGGAAAAACTGTTTTT
CASSHFIGSLHGKTVF
>.|TRBV6-1|TRBD1|TRBJ1-5
TGTGCCAGCAGTGACGGCGTAGACGGGACAGGGCTTCAGCCCCAGCATTTT
CASSDGVDGTGLQPQHF
>.|TRBV5-1|.|TRBJ2-2
TGCGCCAGCAGCTTGTTTAAAGCTAACACCGGGGAGCTGTTTTTT
CASSLFKANTGELFF
>.|TRBV5-1|TRBD1|TRBJ2-3
TGCGCCAGCAGCTTTAGGACAGGGGGGACGCATACGCAGTATTTT
CASSFRTGGTHTQYF
>.|TRBV30|.|TRBJ2-3
TGTGCCTGGGGACGTTCAGATACGCAGTATTTT
CAWGRSDTQYF
>few|TRBV10-3|.|TRBJ2-7
TGTGCCATCAGTGAGACGGAGTTTTACGAGCAGTACTTC
CAISETEFYEQYF
>.|TRBV7-2|.|TRBJ2-7
TGTGCCAGCAGCTCCGGGACGGACGGACCCTACGAGCAGTACTTC
CASSSGTDGPYEQYF
>large|TRBV19|TRBD1|TRBJ2-2
TGTGCCAGTTCACAGGGGGCGAACACCGGGGAGCTGTTTTTT
CASSQGANTGELFF
>few|TRBV5-1|.|TRBJ1-4
TGCGCCAGCAGCCTGACAGGAGGTAATGAAAAACTGTTTTTT
CASSLTGGNEKLFF
>few|TRBV10-3|.|TRBJ2-3
TGTGCCATCAAGGTGGAGCTAAGCACAGATACGCAGTATTTT
CAIKVELSTDTQYF
>once|TRBV10-3|TRBD1|TRBJ1-4
TGTGCCATCAGGGGTGGTAGGACAGGGGAAGAAAAACTGTTTTTT
CAIRGGRTGEEKLFF
>medium-sized|TRBV27|.|TRBJ1-1
TGTGCCAGCAGTCGTCACGGTAACACTGAAGCTTTCTTT
CASSRHGNTEAFF
>.|TRBV5-4|.|TRBJ1-6
TGTGCCAGCAGCTTGCCCGGCGGCGGGGGTAATTCACCCCTCCACTTT
CASSLPGGGGNSPLHF
>.|TRBV11-3|.|TRBJ2-2
TGTGCCAGCAGCTTAGGAAGGAGCTCCGGGGAGCTGTTTTTT
CASSLGRSSGELFF
>.|TRBV7-3|.|TRBJ2-6
TGTGCCAGCAGCGACTCTGGGGCCAACGTCCTGACTTTC
CASSDSGANVLTF
>.|TRBV6-5|.|TRBJ1-1
TGTGCCAGCAGTTACTCGGGGCAGGTTTCCCCTGAAGCTTTCTTT
CASSYSGQVSPEAFF
>.|TRBV5-6|.|TRBJ2-3
TGTGCCAGCAGCTTGGAACTAGCTTCTAGCACAGATACGCAGTATTTT
CASSLELASSTDTQYF
>.|TRBV4-1|TRBD2|TRBJ2-1
TGCGCCAGCAGCGGTTTAGCGGGGGGACGCAATGAGCAGTTCTTC
CASSGLAGGRNEQFF
>.|TRBV6-5|TRBD1|TRBJ1-5
TGTGCCAGCAGCGGCGGACAGGGCACCAATCAGCCCCAGCATTTT
CASSGGQGTNQPQHF
>.|TRBV12-3/TRBV12-4|.|TRBJ2-3
TGTGCCAGCAGTAACGGGGTCATAGGGACGCAGTATTTT
CASSNGVIGTQYF
>few|TRBV7-3|TRBD1|TRBJ2-3
TGTGCCAGCAGCTTCGCCGGGACAGGGGCAGATACGCAGTATTTT
CASSFAGTGADTQYF
>few|TRBV29-1|.|TRBJ1-1
TGCAGCGTTGGGGGCCGGGGGGTAGGGACTGAAGCTTTCTTT
CSVGGRGVGTEAFF
>medium-sized|TRBV4-2|.|TRBJ1-1
TGTGCCAGCAGCCAAGCGTCAGGGGCACGGAACACTGAAGCTTTCTTT
CASSQASGARNTEAFF
>few|TRBV19|.|TRBJ1-2
TGTGCCAGTAGTACCACGACAGTCTCCCACTATGGCTACACCTTC
CASSTTTVSHYGYTF
>.|TRBV10-3|.|TRBJ1-1
TGTGCCATCAGTGGGGGTGCGGGGGTTGAGAGCACTGAAGCTTTCTTT
CAISGGAGVESTEAFF
>.|TRBV5-1|.|TRBJ2-1
TGCGCCAGCAGCCCAGAACCGGGACTCTACTACAATGAGCAGTTCTTC
CASSPEPGLYYNEQFF
>.|TRBV6-6|TRBD2|TRBJ2-6
TGTGCCAGCAGTCTTTTTAGCGGGGGGCTTAACTCTGGGGCCAACGTCCTGACTTTC
CASSLFSGGLNSGANVLTF
>.|TRBV5-1|TRBD1|TRBJ1-1
TGCGCCAGCAGCTCCGACAGGGATCCCGGTTTTAATACTGAAGCTTTCTTT
CASSSDRDPGFNTEAFF